The T cell receptor (beta chain) described here comes from a study of identical twins. The CDR3 extends over 12 amino acids. CDR1 is DFQATT and CDR2 is SNEGSKA in the germline V gene (reference sequence). With 0 bases removed from V and 4 bases from J, the gap between germline ends came to 7 bases. Study results and caveats: Twin-shared out-of-frame alpha sequences were enriched for low generation probability. Modeled out-of-frame TCR alpha sharing in monozygotic twins fell below observed levels. Conclusions were drawn cross-sectionally by statistical analysis, without following the same donors.

On this clonotype itself: Its target is unknown.

A universal primer site was added by template switching, and unique molecular identifiers were carried by the cDNA. TCRdb ran MiXCR on the 5' RACE reads and lists one entry per CDR3 protein. Of hundreds of thousands of distinct CDR3 sequences listed, 8% to 9% are singletons. These same records also appear under a second study, on yellow fever vaccine responses in identical twins.

Sequencing was performed on memory (CD45RO+) T cells sorted from blood. The chain uses TRBV20-1 and TRBJ2-7; D not certain. The sequence was obtained from a woman younger than 30 in good health. CDR3 coding DNA: TGCAGTGCTAGAGATAAGGAGTACGAGCAGTACTTC. Encoded protein: CSARDKEYEQYF.